Below, 18 T cell receptor beta chains from the same sample are listed, as sequenced in a study of OX40 agonist ivuxolimab in advanced cancers. Some clones are missing from TCRdb's copy, which holds only in-frame ones; the method was immunoSEQ multiplex PCR. The sample carries fewer than 80,000 clones, approximately 85% recorded once. The sample here was CD4+ or CD8+ T cells sorted from blood, taken in a trial of the OX40 agonist ivuxolimab. The receptors come from an adult with an advanced solid tumor such as melanoma, head and neck, liver or kidney cancer.

The chain couples TRBV25-1 to TRBJ1-1; 7 bases line up with TRBD1. Germline CDR1 reads MGHDK; CDR2 reads SYGVNS. CDR3 size: 15 residues. The ends lost 6 bases at V and 2 bases at J; junction bases unmatched: 9. CDR3 in DNA: TGTGCCAGCAGACCCTCGACAGGGTTCAACACTGAAGCTTTCTTT. It is translated as CASRPSTGFNTEAFF.

This rearrangement joins TRBV27 to TRBJ2-3; a weak D match, TRBD2 (6 bases). CDR1 is MNHEY, CDR2 SMNVEV, per germline (reference sequence). There are 16 residues in the CDR3. The V end was cut by 3 bases, the J end by 1 base, with 14 bases between. The CDR3 DNA reads as TGTGCCAGCAGTTTCACCCGGGCTAGCGGCACAGATACGCAGTATTTT. Its translation: CASSFTRASGTDTQYF.

The gene calls are TRBV11-2 and TRBJ2-5; the D gene is possibly TRBD2 (6 bases). Germline-derived CDR1 and CDR2 are SGHAT and FQNNGV. The CDR3 is made up of 14 amino acids. With 4 bases removed from V and 4 bases from J, the gap between germline ends came to 13 bases. The CDR3 DNA is TGTGCCAGCAGCTCCGCGGGGTGGGCAGAGACCCAGTACTTC. Its protein is CASSSAGWAETQYF.

V and J are TRBV23-1 and TRBJ2-1; 8 bases line up with TRBD2. TRBV23-1 is an ORF; its function is uncertain. V shed 4 bases and J 5 bases; nucleotides not matched to a gene: 4. CDR3 length equals 14 residues. As DNA, the CDR3 is TGCGCCAGCAGTCCCGGGACTAGTCACAATGAGCAGTTCTTC. This sequence encodes CASSPGTSHNEQFF.

The sample holds a few counts of this clone. The chain employs TRBV7-9 and TRBJ1-6; no firm D call. Germline CDR1 is SEHNR and CDR2 is FQNEAQ (reference sequence). The CDR3 runs to 13 residues. V lost 6 bases and J lost 8, with 11 bases in between. CDR3 nucleotides: TGTGCCAGCAGATTCGACCGGGATTCACCCCTCCACTTT. Its protein is CASRFDRDSPLHF.

This clone was counted between two and nine times. The J gene is TRBJ2-3, the V gene TRBV7-2, with no clear D. Germline V CDR1 and CDR2: SGHTA, FQGNSA. V lost 2 bases to trimming and J lost 1 base, with 4 bases between them. The CDR3 totals 13 residues. This CDR3 reads CASSLPGTDTQYF. CDR3 in DNA: TGTGCCAGCAGCTTACCGGGCACAGATACGCAGTATTTT.

The genes are TRBV28 and TRBJ1-4; no clear D. Germline CDR1 MDHEN, CDR2 SYDVKM. CDR3 length: 14 amino acids. Trimming stripped 3 bases from V and 9 bases from J, with 14 bases between. CDR3 sequence reads: CASSLGEGKKKLFF. In DNA form, the CDR3 reads TGTGCCAGCAGTTTGGGTGAAGGAAAGAAAAAACTGTTTTTT.

The J gene is TRBJ2-6, the V gene TRBV19; D possibly corresponds to TRBD2 (5 bases). CDR1 is LNHDA and CDR2 is SQIVND in the germline V gene (reference sequence). Trimming took off 3 bases at V and 2 bases at J, with 11 bases between the two ends. CDR3 length: 16 amino acids. CDR3 region: CASSIRVRAGANVLTF. CDR3 nucleotides: TGTGCCAGTAGTATTCGGGTGCGGGCTGGGGCCAACGTCCTGACTTTC.

The CDR3 nucleotides read TGTGCCAGCAGCCCCCGAGCTAGCGGGCAAGAGACCCAGTACTTC. The encoded protein is CASSPRASGQETQYF. This sequence joins TRBV7-2 and TRBJ2-5; 8 bases are a match to TRBD2. Trimming cost V 5 bases and J 2 bases; bases outside gene matches: 7. The CDR3 runs 15 residues. Germline V gene data show CDR1 as SGHTA and CDR2 as FQGNSA.

The rearrangement links TRBV15 to TRBJ1-6; D uncertain. The CDR3 length is 15 residues. V was pared by 0 bases and J by 7 bases, with 10 bases between. Germline CDR1 is LNHNV and CDR2 is YYDKDF (reference sequence). The CDR3 DNA reads as TGTGCCACCAGCAGAGATAGGTCCAGCAATTCACCCCTCCACTTT. This codes for CATSRDRSSNSPLHF.

The genes are TRBV9 and TRBJ1-1; 9 nucleotides line up with TRBD1. V was clipped by 3 bases and J by 2 bases; unmatched bases: 5. The CDR3 extends over 15 amino acids. Germline assignment: CDR1 SGDLS and CDR2 YYNGEE. The CDR3 nucleotides read TGTGCCAGCAGCGGAACAGGGGGCCCTAACACTGAAGCTTTCTTT. This sequence encodes CASSGTGGPNTEAFF.

This chain connects TRBV10-3 to TRBJ1-3; possible D gene TRBD1, 5 bases. The V gene lost 7 bases and the J gene lost 0 bases, with 10 bases spanning the gap. CDR1 is ENHRY and CDR2 is SYGVKD in the germline V gene. The CDR3 runs 14 residues. In DNA, the CDR3 is TGTGCCATCACAGCGGGACGCTCTGGAAACACCATATATTTT. It yields the protein CAITAGRSGNTIYF.

As concerns this clone: At one boundary the junction diverges from the germline segment, which might be a read error. Other DNA sequences of this sample code for an identical CDR3. CDR3 region: CASSPGGSATNEKLFF. In nucleotides, the CDR3 is TGCGCCAGCAGCCCAGGGGGTTCCGCAACTAATGAAAAGCTGTTTTTT. V and J are TRBV5-1 and TRBJ1-4, with 7 bases fitting TRBD1. Germline V lookup: CDR1 SGHRS, CDR2 YFSETQ. The CDR3 runs to 16 residues.

J is TRBJ1-3 and V is TRBV5-8; D gene unclear. The germline CDR1 and CDR2 sequences are SGHTS and YDEGEE. The V gene lost 0 bases and the J gene lost 0 bases, with 7 bases spanning the gap. The CDR3 has 15 residues. The CDR3 spells CASSLGANSGNTIYF. The CDR3, as DNA: TGTGCCAGCAGCTTGGGGGCCAACTCTGGAAACACCATATATTTT.

About this clone: Other nucleotide sequences from this sample produce the same CDR3. The chain couples TRBV7-9 to TRBJ2-7, with 8 bases lining up with TRBD2. Looked up from germline, CDR1 is SEHNR and CDR2 is FQNEAQ (reference sequence). J was trimmed by 2 bases and V by 4 bases; bases with no gene match: 4. The CDR3 has 14 residues. CDR3: CASSSGGGPYEQYF. As DNA, the CDR3 is TGTGCCAGCAGCTCCGGGGGGGGCCCCTACGAGCAGTACTTC. The full variable domain, rest sourced from reference TRBV7-9 and TRBJ2-7, is DTGVSQNPRHKITKRGQNVTFRCDPISEHNRLYWYRQTLGQGPEFLTYFQNEAQLEKSRLLSDRFSAERPKGSFSTLEIQRTEQGDSAMYLCASSSGGGPYEQYFGPGTRLTVT.

V is TRBV15 and J is TRBJ2-1, with TRBD2 matching 11 bases. Germline CDR1 reads LNHNV; CDR2 reads YYDKDF (reference sequence). Unmatched junction bases numbered 9, after V lost 3 bases and J lost 2 bases. The CDR3 spans 18 residues. CDR3 residues: CATSSNLGLADPYNEQFF. The CDR3 DNA follows: TGTGCCACCAGCAGCAATCTGGGACTAGCGGACCCCTACAATGAGCAGTTCTTC.

The chain combines TRBV12-5 with TRBJ1-1, with TRBD1 as a possible D gene (5 bases). CDR1 and CDR2 from the germline V gene are LGHNT and FRNRAP. The CDR3 covers 14 residues. V was shortened by 5 bases and J by 1 base, with 11 bases between the two germline ends. CDR3 nucleotide sequence: TGTGCTAGTGGTCTGGGGCGGCCGAACACTGAAGCTTTCTTT. Protein sequence: CASGLGRPNTEAFF.

CDR3 sequence: CASSRWDSYEQYF. For the CDR3, the DNA is TGTGCCAGCAGTCGCTGGGACTCCTACGAGCAGTACTTC. This chain joins TRBV6-1 and TRBJ2-7; no clear D gene. The CDR3 contains 13 residues. Germline CDR1 and CDR2: MNHNS and SASEGT. Trimming stripped 5 bases from V and 0 bases from J, with 8 bases between.